This T cell receptor (beta chain) was sequenced during a study of blood T cell repertoires in COVID-19. This clone occurred once. The germline gives CDR1 LNHDA, CDR2 SQIVND (reference sequence). This CDR3 is built from 15 residues. The V and J ends lost 2 bases and 6 bases respectively, with 16 bases between them. Measured with immunoSEQ multiplex PCR; TCRdb has only the in-frame clones, and not every one. The table lists hundreds of thousands of clones, around 88% of them singletons. Sequencing was performed on PBMCs or T cells enriched from blood (not recorded which). This chain joins TRBV19 and TRBJ1-1, with D perhaps TRBD1 (6 bases). This clonotype originated in a woman aged 50 to 65 with acute COVID-19. The CDR3 protein is CASSILGGRPAEAFF. CDR3 sequence (DNA): TGTGCCAGTAGTATATTGGGGGGGCGCCCCGCTGAAGCTTTCTTT.